Listed here are 5 T cell receptor beta chains from one sample, sequenced in a study of graft-versus-host responses after intestinal transplantation. This table comes from immunoSEQ multiplex PCR, and its TCRdb copy is limited to in-frame clones, with some not included. The table has 21,000 or so clones, about 60% seen once. The sample consisted of alloreactive CD4+ T cells from a mixed lymphocyte reaction culture, taken before intestinal transplant. Subset specified: CFSE-low proliferating T cells sorted from approximately six-day pre-transplant mixed lymphocyte reaction (GvH or HvG direction). These receptors all come from a human patient who received an intestinal transplant.

The V call is TRBV11-2, the J call TRBJ2-3, with TRBD2 as a possible D gene (6 bases). V was pared by 4 bases and J by 5 bases, with 22 bases between. The V gene's germline CDR1 is SGHAT and CDR2 FQNNGV. CDR3 length equals 17 residues. Here the CDR3 DNA reads TGTGCCAGCAGCTCCCGAATAGTCAGGGAGGAAGGAGATACGCAGTATTTT. Its protein product is CASSSRIVREEGDTQYF.

This clone was detected only a few times. The rearrangement joins TRBV18 to TRBJ1-2; D is ambiguous. V was clipped by 3 bases and J by 5 bases, with 16 bases between them. Germline V CDR1 and CDR2: KGHSH, LQKENI. The CDR3 is 15 amino acids. The CDR3 bases are TGTGCCAGCTCACCCCGGGAGGTGGAGGGTTATGGCTACACCTTC. Its translation is CASSPREVEGYGYTF. Complete variable domain (other parts from reference TRBV18 and TRBJ1-2): NAGVMQNPRHLVRRRGQEARLRCSPMKGHSHVYWYRQLPEEGLKFMVYLQKENIIDESGMPKERFSAEFPKEGPSILRIQQVVRGDSAAYFCASSPREVEGYGYTFGSGTRLTVV.

V usage is TRBV30 and J usage is TRBJ1-6; TRBD1 is a possible D gene (5 bases). Germline V lookup: CDR1 GTSNPN, CDR2 SVGIG (reference sequence). The CDR3 loop spans 16 amino acids. The V end was cut by 2 bases, the J end by 10 bases, with 21 bases between. CDR3 sequence reads: CAWSSIIGAGNSPLHF. CDR3 coding DNA: TGTGCCTGGAGTAGTATTATAGGGGCGGGGAACTCACCCCTCCACTTT.

V usage is TRBV18 and J usage is TRBJ1-5, with TRBD1 matching 7 bases. Per the germline V gene, CDR1 is KGHSH and CDR2 is LQKENI. V was clipped by 4 bases and J by 8 bases; unmatched bases: 5. The CDR3 totals 13 residues. The chain's CDR3 is CASSHRGREPQHF. As DNA, the CDR3 is TGTGCCAGCTCACACAGGGGTAGGGAGCCCCAGCATTTT.

This chain connects TRBV6-1 to TRBJ2-7, with unresolved D. With 0 bases removed from V and 7 bases from J, the gap between germline ends came to 4 bases. This CDR3 is 11 amino acids long. Germline V gives CDR1 MNHNS, CDR2 SASEGT. CDR3: CASSEAREQYF. The DNA of the CDR3 is TGTGCCAGCAGTGAAGCGCGGGAGCAGTACTTC.